This TCR beta chain was captured in a study of CXCR3-negative and CXCR3-positive naive CD8 T cells. The libraries of TRB cDNA were constructed through 5' RACE using UMI labels. TCRdb reprocessed the 5' RACE reads and keeps a single row for each CDR3 protein, giving no DNA. The sample table includes about 130,000 distinct CDR3 sequences. The CDR3 runs 17 residues. Looked up from germline, CDR1 is LGHNA and CDR2 is YSLEER. The sequenced material came from naive CXCR3- CD8+ T cells from blood. Subset in this sample: CD45RO-CCR7+CD27+CD95- naive CD8+ T cells lacking CXCR3 (TNR3-). This chain links TRBV4-3 with TRBJ2-3; TCRdb's assignment of TRBD2 cannot be checked, as there is no DNA. This TCR derives from a human donor in good health. Some clones in this sample may be carry-over from other donors' samples. CDR3: CASSQDHRTSGADTQYF.